Described below is a single T cell receptor beta chain sequence and its context. The sample belongs to a study of blood T cell repertoires in COVID-19. Profiled with immunoSEQ multiplex PCR; TCRdb holds only in-frame clones, not every one. There are approximately 130,000 clones in the sample; about three quarters occur only once, and under 2.5% lies in the top ten. Germline lookup yields CDR1 ENHRY and CDR2 SYGVKD. The V gene lost 2 bases and the J gene lost 5 bases, with 10 bases spanning the gap. The CDR3 sequence is 13 residues long. The material sequenced was peripheral blood. This TCR came from a woman in her sixties or seventies with acute or convalescent COVID-19. The J gene is TRBJ2-7, the V gene TRBV10-3, with a tentative D call TRBD1 (5 bases). The CDR3 DNA reads as TGTGCCATCAGTGAGGGTAAGGGGAACGAGCAGTACTTC. Translation gives CAISEGKGNEQYF.